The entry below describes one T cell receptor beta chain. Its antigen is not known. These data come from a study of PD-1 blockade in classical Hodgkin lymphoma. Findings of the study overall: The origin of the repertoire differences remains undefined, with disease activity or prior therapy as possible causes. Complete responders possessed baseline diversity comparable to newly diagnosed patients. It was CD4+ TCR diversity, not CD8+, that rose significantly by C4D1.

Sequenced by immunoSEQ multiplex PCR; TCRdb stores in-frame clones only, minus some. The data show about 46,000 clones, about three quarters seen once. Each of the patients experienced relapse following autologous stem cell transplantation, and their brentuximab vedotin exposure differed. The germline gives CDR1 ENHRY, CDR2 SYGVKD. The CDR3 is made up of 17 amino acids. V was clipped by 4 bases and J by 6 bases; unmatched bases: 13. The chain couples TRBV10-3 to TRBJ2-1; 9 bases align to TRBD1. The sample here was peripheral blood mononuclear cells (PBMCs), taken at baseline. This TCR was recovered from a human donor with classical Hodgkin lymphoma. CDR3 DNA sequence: TGTGCCATCAGTGCGTCGGCGGACAGGGGAAGGGGCAATGAGCAGTTCTTC. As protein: CAISASADRGRGNEQFF.